Listed below are T cell receptor beta chains from one sample, sequenced in a study of cytomegalovirus exposure and HLA in healthy donors. Measured with immunoSEQ multiplex PCR; TCRdb has only the in-frame clones, and not every one. Of over 150,000 clones listed, roughly 75% are singletons. The sample was PBMCs. Every receptor here comes from a male donor in good health and CMV-seronegative. The CDR3 runs from the conserved cysteine through the conserved F or W. Fields, in order: CDR3 length, J gene, clone size, V gene, D gene, CDR3 DNA, CDR3 protein. D genes are given only for firm matches. A row's size may be missing; if present it is once, few, many or a size class.

14,TRBJ2-7,NA,TRBV29-1,TRBD1,TGCAGCGTCATCCGGGACAGGGCAAACTACGAGCAGTACTTC,CSVIRDRANYEQYF
15,TRBJ1-4,NA,TRBV27,NA,TGTGCCAGCAGTTCGGAGGGCTGGACTAATGAAAAACTGTTTTTT,CASSSEGWTNEKLFF
16,TRBJ1-2,once,TRBV19,NA,TGTGCCAGTAGTCCCCAGCGACCCCGGTGGGTCTATGGCTACACCTTC,CASSPQRPRWVYGYTF
15,TRBJ1-3,few,TRBV11-2,NA,TGTGCCAGCAGCTTCCCCGGGGGGCAAGGAAACACCATATATTTT,CASSFPGGQGNTIYF
13,TRBJ2-7,NA,TRBV30,TRBD2,TGTGCCTGGGGGGGACTAGCGGGATCCGAGCAGTACTTC,CAWGGLAGSEQYF
18,TRBJ2-6,NA,TRBV19,TRBD1,TGTGCCAGTAGTAGAGGGGACAGGGACCCGACTGGGGCCAACGTCCTGACTTTC,CASSRGDRDPTGANVLTF
15,TRBJ2-3,NA,TRBV7-3,NA,TGTGCCAGCAGCTGGGGACACTCTAGCACAGATACGCAGTATTTT,CASSWGHSSTDTQYF
15,TRBJ1-4,few,TRBV4-3,TRBD1,TGCGCCAGCAGCCTTCACAGGGGGCTGAATGAAAAACTGTTTTTT,CASSLHRGLNEKLFF
13,TRBJ2-1,NA,TRBV7-3,NA,TGTGCCAGCAGCTTCTCGCGCTACAATGAGCAGTTCTTC,CASSFSRYNEQFF
13,TRBJ2-4,NA,TRBV5-1,NA,TGCGCCAGCAGGGAGGAAGGTTCTCCATTTCAGTACTTC,CASREEGSPFQYF
14,TRBJ2-2,NA,TRBV5-1,NA,TGCGCCAGCAGCTTGGACGGGAACACCGGGGAGCTGTTTTTT,CASSLDGNTGELFF
16,TRBJ2-7,few,TRBV7-9,TRBD1,TGTGCCAGCAGCCCCCCGGCGGGACAGGGCTCCTACGAGCAGTACTTC,CASSPPAGQGSYEQYF
14,TRBJ1-1,NA,TRBV28,TRBD1,TGTGCCAGCAGTTACAGGGGAATTAACACTGAAGCTTTCTTT,CASSYRGINTEAFF
20,TRBJ2-6,NA,TRBV30,TRBD2,TGTGCCTGGAGGACCCGATCAACACTAGCGGGAGGTTCTGGGGCCAACGTCCTGACTTTC,CAWRTRSTLAGGSGANVLTF
15,TRBJ2-1,NA,TRBV7-2,TRBD2,TGTGCCAGCAGCTCCAGCGGGAACTCCTACAATGAGCAGTTCTTC,CASSSSGNSYNEQFF
16,TRBJ1-2,NA,TRBV29-1,NA,TGCAGCGTCCAAGGGACTCAGGTACCTGATAGCTATGGCTACACCTTC,CSVQGTQVPDSYGYTF
15,TRBJ1-4,NA,TRBV19,NA,TGTGCCACGAAGGCCAGGGCCCTACTTAATGAAAAACTGTTTTTT,CATKARALLNEKLFF
13,TRBJ2-1,NA,TRBV5-8,NA,TGTGCCAGCAGCTTGGGTCTTAACAATGAGCAGTTCTTC,CASSLGLNNEQFF
14,TRBJ1-5,once,TRBV6-6,NA,TGTGCCAGCAGTTACGACAGGACGAATCAGCCCCAGCATTTT,CASSYDRTNQPQHF
18,TRBJ2-5,NA,TRBV18,NA,TGTGCCAGCTCACCACCAAAGGTCCGGAGTTTGCCCCAAGAGACCCAGTACTTC,CASSPPKVRSLPQETQYF
15,TRBJ1-2,NA,TRBV5-8,TRBD1,TGTGCCAGCAGCTTAAAGGACAGGCATGGCTATGGCTACACCTTC,CASSLKDRHGYGYTF
14,TRBJ2-2,NA,TRBV9,TRBD2,TGTGCCAGCAGCCCTAGCGGGGGGACCGGGGAGCTGTTTTTT,CASSPSGGTGELFF
16,TRBJ2-5,NA,TRBV11-2,TRBD2,TGTGCCAGCAGCACGCGACTAGCCCGCGGCGGGGAGACCCAGTACTTC,CASSTRLARGGETQYF
15,TRBJ2-1,few,TRBV9,TRBD2,TGTGCCAGCAGCGTAAGCGGGAGGGACGGCAATGAGCAGTTCTTC,CASSVSGRDGNEQFF
18,TRBJ2-1,NA,TRBV4-3,TRBD1,TGCGCCAGCAGCCAAGAGATCAGGGGGCCGGGATCCTACAATGAGCAGTTCTTC,CASSQEIRGPGSYNEQFF
17,TRBJ2-7,NA,TRBV30,TRBD2,TGTGCCTGGATATGGACATCCGCAGCGGGGGGGCCCCACGAGCAGTACTTC,CAWIWTSAAGGPHEQYF
14,TRBJ1-2,NA,TRBV6-5,NA,TGTGCCAGCAGTAGAGACAGAATAAACTATGGCTACACCTTC,CASSRDRINYGYTF
19,TRBJ2-1,NA,TRBV9,TRBD2,TGTGCCAGCAGCCCCCTCCAAAAAGTACTAGCGGGGGGCGGCAATGAGCAGTTCTTC,CASSPLQKVLAGGGNEQFF
15,TRBJ2-5,NA,TRBV6-4,TRBD2,TGTGCCAGCAGTACTCGACTAGCGGGAAAGGAGACCCAGTACTTC,CASSTRLAGKETQYF
15,TRBJ2-7,NA,TRBV7-8,TRBD1,TGTGCCAGCAGCTTATTGGGACAGGAGTCCTACGAGCAGTACTTC,CASSLLGQESYEQYF
15,TRBJ2-1,NA,TRBV5-1,TRBD2,TGCGCCAGCAGCCCGACTAGCGGGGATTACAATGAGCAGTTCTTC,CASSPTSGDYNEQFF
17,TRBJ1-5,few,TRBV9,NA,TGTGCCAGCAGCGTAGGGGACAACCCCTACCTCAATCAGCCCCAGCATTTT,CASSVGDNPYLNQPQHF
14,TRBJ2-7,NA,TRBV13,NA,TGTGCCAGCAGCCCGCGCCGCGACTCCTACGAGCAGTACTTC,CASSPRRDSYEQYF
16,TRBJ1-1,NA,TRBV30,NA,TGTGCCTGGAGTCTCCGGGGAGGAGGAAAGAACACTGAAGCTTTCTTT,CAWSLRGGGKNTEAFF
17,TRBJ1-6,once,TRBV27,TRBD1,TGTGCCAGCAGGAAAGCTGCCGGGACAGTCGCTAATTCACCCCTCCACTTT,CASRKAAGTVANSPLHF
12,TRBJ2-7,NA,TRBV9,TRBD1,TGTGCCAGCAGCGGACAGGGCTACGAGCAGTACTTC,CASSGQGYEQYF
16,TRBJ2-1,NA,TRBV5-1,TRBD2,TGCGCCAGCAGGGGACTAGCGGGATACTCCTACAATGAGCAGTTCTTC,CASRGLAGYSYNEQFF
13,TRBJ1-1,few,TRBV30,NA,TGTGCCTGGAGTGTACAGGGAAACACTGAAGCTTTCTTT,CAWSVQGNTEAFF
14,TRBJ2-7,NA,TRBV11-1,TRBD1,TGTGCCAGCAGCCATCGACAGGGAAGCGGCGAGCAGTACTTC,CASSHRQGSGEQYF
14,TRBJ2-5,NA,TRBV6-1,TRBD2,TGTGCCAGCAGAATTAGCGGGGGGGGAGAGACCCAGTACTTC,CASRISGGGETQYF
15,TRBJ2-7,NA,TRBV19,NA,TGTGCCAGTAGCCGTCTCTCGGACTCTGCCTACGAGCAGTACTTC,CASSRLSDSAYEQYF
13,TRBJ2-7,NA,TRBV5-6,NA,TGTGCCAGCAGCCCCCCAGGGGTCGAACAGCAGTACTTC,CASSPPGVEQQYF
15,TRBJ1-5,NA,TRBV19,TRBD1,TGTGCCAGTAGTAGGGGACAGGGGGTTCGGCAGCCCCAGCATTTT,CASSRGQGVRQPQHF
15,TRBJ2-6,few,TRBV5-1,TRBD1,TGCGCCAGCAGCAGGACAGGGCCTGGGGCCAACGTCCTGACTTTC,CASSRTGPGANVLTF
18,TRBJ1-2,NA,TRBV11-2,NA,TGTGCCAGCAGCTTAGCCGTCGGGCGCCAGGGGCGGCACTATGGCTACACCTTC,CASSLAVGRQGRHYGYTF
14,TRBJ1-2,NA,TRBV6-5,NA,TGTGCCAGCAGTTACGGGGACACCAACTATGGCTACACCTTC,CASSYGDTNYGYTF
15,TRBJ2-7,few,TRBV19,TRBD1,TGTGCCAGTAGTATAAAGGCGGACAGGGGCTACGAGCAGTACTTC,CASSIKADRGYEQYF
15,TRBJ2-3,NA,TRBV5-4,NA,TGTGCCAGCAGCTTGGCGGGGGGCCGCACAGATACGCAGTATTTT,CASSLAGGRTDTQYF
13,TRBJ2-5,NA,TRBV27,NA,TGTGCCACACAGCCACGCAATCAAGAGACCCAGTACTTC,CATQPRNQETQYF
16,TRBJ1-6,NA,TRBV6-5,TRBD1,TGTGCCAGCAGTTACTCGACAGGGATAGAACATTCCCCCCTCCACTTT,CASSYSTGIEHSPLHF
12,TRBJ1-2,NA,TRBV7-9,NA,TGTGCCAGCAGCTTCGAGGACTATGGCTACACCTTC,CASSFEDYGYTF
14,TRBJ1-6,NA,TRBV6-5,NA,TGTGCCAGCAAAATTAGCTCCTATAATTCACCCCTCCACTTT,CASKISSYNSPLHF
14,TRBJ2-1,once,TRBV11-3,TRBD1,TGTGCCAGCAGCCCTCACAGGGGCTACAATGAGCAGTTCTTC,CASSPHRGYNEQFF
13,TRBJ1-2,NA,TRBV6-1,TRBD1,TGTGCCAGCAGGGGGACAGGGACTCCCGGCTACACCTTC,CASRGTGTPGYTF
12,TRBJ1-2,NA,TRBV19,NA,TGTGCCAGTCAACAGGGTGGATATGGCTACACCTTC,CASQQGGYGYTF